Listed below are T cell receptor beta chains from one sample, sequenced in a study of T cell changes during pregnancy in multiple sclerosis. The table came from immunoSEQ multiplex PCR; TCRdb's copy has only in-frame clones and leaves some out. The profile shows 100,000 to 130,000 clones, approximately 90% of them singletons. The material was peripheral blood, obtained in the third trimester of pregnancy. These receptors were taken from a female donor in good health, enrolled as a control in a pregnancy study. The CDR3 runs from the conserved cysteine through the conserved F or W. D genes are given only for firm matches. Part of the rows lack a size; the others show once, few, many or a class for expanded clones.

>TRBD1|.|TRBV6-4|TRBJ1-2
TGTGCCAGCTCGCGGACAGGGAACTATGGCTACACCTTC
CASSRTGNYGYTF
>TRBD1|.|TRBV27|TRBJ1-5
TGTGCCAGCAGTTCACGTGGGACAGGCACTATCAATCAGCCCCAGCATTTT
CASSSRGTGTINQPQHF
>TRBD1|once|TRBV6-4|TRBJ1-4
TGTGCCAGCAGTCGACAGGGGGGTGAAAAACTGTTTTTT
CASSRQGGEKLFF
>TRBD2|.|TRBV13|TRBJ2-1
TGTGCCAGCAGCGTACTGACTAGCGGGGGGGCCAATGAGCAGTTCTTC
CASSVLTSGGANEQFF
>.|.|TRBV11-3|TRBJ2-7
TGTGCCAGCAGTCTGACAGGCTCCGACGAGCAGTACTTC
CASSLTGSDEQYF
>TRBD1|.|TRBV9|TRBJ2-7
TGTGCCAGCAGCGTAGCCGGGACAGGGGGCGAGCAGTACTTC
CASSVAGTGGEQYF
>.|.|TRBV7-3|TRBJ2-2
TGTGCCAGCAGCTACGGACAGACAAACACCGGGGAGCTGTTTTTT
CASSYGQTNTGELFF
>TRBD1|.|TRBV14|TRBJ2-7
TGTGCCAGCAGCCCCGGGACAGGGGCCTACGAGCAGTACTTC
CASSPGTGAYEQYF
>TRBD1|.|TRBV7-8|TRBJ2-4
TGTGCCAGCAGCTTCCCTCGGACAGGACAGAGCATTCAGTACTTC
CASSFPRTGQSIQYF
>.|.|TRBV19|TRBJ1-4
TGTGCCAGTTCTCAGGCTGCAACTAATGAAAAACTGTTTTTT
CASSQAATNEKLFF
>.|.|TRBV25-1|TRBJ2-5
TGTGCCAGCAGTGAATTTGGGGGGGGGCTACAAGAGACCCAGTACTTC
CASSEFGGGLQETQYF
>TRBD1|.|TRBV19|TRBJ1-6
TGTGCCAGTAGTAACCGGGACAGGGTTAATTCACCCCTCCACTTT
CASSNRDRVNSPLHF
>TRBD1|.|TRBV6-4|TRBJ1-5
TGTGCCAGCAGTGAGACAGGGTCAACGCCCCAGCATTTT
CASSETGSTPQHF
>.|.|TRBV6-1|TRBJ2-5
TGTGCCAGCAGTGAATATTTCTCGACACTCTCGACCCAGTACTTC
CASSEYFSTLSTQYF
>.|.|TRBV6-6|TRBJ1-1
TGTGCCAGCAGTTACTCGAGGGCAGGGGACACTGAAGCTTTCTTT
CASSYSRAGDTEAFF
>TRBD1|.|TRBV19|TRBJ1-4
TGTGCCAGTAGTACCACAGGGGCCCTTAATGAAAAACTGTTTTTT
CASSTTGALNEKLFF
>.|.|TRBV11-3|TRBJ2-2
TGTGCCAGCAGCTTAGCGGGCGGGGAGCTGTTTTTT
CASSLAGGELFF
>TRBD1|.|TRBV2|TRBJ2-2
TGTGCCAGCAGTAGTCGGACAGGGGCCACCGGGGAGCTGTTTTTT
CASSSRTGATGELFF
>.|.|TRBV4-2|TRBJ2-1
TGTGCCAGCAGCCGAGGAGGTAATGAGCAGTTCTTC
CASSRGGNEQFF
>TRBD1|.|TRBV7-9|TRBJ1-2
TGTGCCAGCAGCTTAAGCCGGACAGGGACTGGCTACACCTTC
CASSLSRTGTGYTF
>.|.|TRBV5-6|TRBJ1-5
TGTGCCAGCAGCAAAGGGGGTCAGCCCCAGCATTTT
CASSKGGQPQHF
>.|.|TRBV7-2|TRBJ1-2
TGTGCCAGCAAGACTGCCGAGGGAGGCTACACCTTC
CASKTAEGGYTF
>TRBD1|.|TRBV2|TRBJ1-1
TGTGCCAGCAGTGAAGGCAGGGGGCTTAGTGAAGCTTTCTTT
CASSEGRGLSEAFF
>TRBD1|.|TRBV18|TRBJ2-7
TGTGCCAGCTCACCACGGGACAGGGGCGGCGAGCAGTACTTC
CASSPRDRGGEQYF
>.|.|TRBV19|TRBJ1-5
TGTGCCAGTAGTTCTAGCAGGTACAATCAGCCCCAGCATTTT
CASSSSRYNQPQHF
>.|.|TRBV5-8|TRBJ2-3
TGTGCCAGCAGCCCCCGACAGGACCTCGAAACAGATACGCAGTATTTT
CASSPRQDLETDTQYF
>.|once|TRBV30|TRBJ2-2
TGTGCCTGGAGTCCACGTCTTGGGCCAGGCACTGGGGAGCTGTTTTTT
CAWSPRLGPGTGELFF
>.|.|TRBV27|TRBJ1-1
TGTGCCAGCAGTTCAAGTCAGGTTTCGAACACTGAAGCTTTCTTT
CASSSSQVSNTEAFF
>TRBD1|.|TRBV9|TRBJ1-4
TGTGCCAGCAGCGTACAGGGGGATGAAAAACTGTTTTTT
CASSVQGDEKLFF
>TRBD2|.|TRBV30|TRBJ2-2
TGTGCCGGACTAGCGGGGGTAAACACCGGGGAGCTGTTTTTT
CAGLAGVNTGELFF
>TRBD2|.|TRBV11-2|TRBJ2-3
TGTGCCAGCAGCCCTCAAGCGGGGGGAAGCACAGATACGCAGTATTTT
CASSPQAGGSTDTQYF
>.|.|TRBV9|TRBJ2-1
TGTGCCAGCAGCGTATCGGAGAGAGAGCAGTTCTTC
CASSVSEREQFF
>.|.|TRBV4-3|TRBJ1-5
TGCGCCAGCAGCCCGATAATCGACACAACTCATCAGCCCCAGCATTTT
CASSPIIDTTHQPQHF
>.|.|TRBV6-5|TRBJ1-5
TGTGCCACTCGACAGGAAGCGCATCAGCCCCAGCATTTT
CATRQEAHQPQHF
>TRBD1|.|TRBV2|TRBJ2-6
TGTGCCAGCAGTCTCGAGGGACAGGTCTCTGGGGCCAACGTCCTGACTTTC
CASSLEGQVSGANVLTF
>.|.|TRBV4-3|TRBJ1-4
TGCGCCAGCAGCCAAGAGGCGGGGGGGGCGCGATGGGGCGTTGGTGAAAAACTGTTTTTT
CASSQEAGGARWGVGEKLFF
>TRBD1|.|TRBV7-3|TRBJ2-3
TGTGCCAGCAGCCCTGGGGACAGATCTGAAGCGGATACGCAGTATTTT
CASSPGDRSEADTQYF
>.|.|TRBV7-6|TRBJ2-2
TGTGCCAGCAGCTTAGCCGAGACAGTAATTAACACCGGGGAGCTGTTTTTT
CASSLAETVINTGELFF
>TRBD1|.|TRBV11-2|TRBJ2-7
TGTGCCAGCAGCTCCCCCGGGACAGGAGTTTCCTACGAGCAGTACTTC
CASSSPGTGVSYEQYF
>.|.|TRBV7-8|TRBJ1-3
TGTGCCAGCAGCTTCCAACAGTTCGGAAACACCATATATTTT
CASSFQQFGNTIYF
>TRBD2|.|TRBV15|TRBJ2-3
TGTGCCACCAGCAGTCCCGGGACTAGCGGGGGACTTAGCACAGATACGCAGTATTTT
CATSSPGTSGGLSTDTQYF
>TRBD1|.|TRBV30|TRBJ2-7
TGTGCCTGGAGTCCGGACAGGTACTACGAGCAGTACTTC
CAWSPDRYYEQYF
>.|.|TRBV9|TRBJ2-1
TGTGCCAGCAGCGTAGACCCCACAGAGCAGCAGTTCTTC
CASSVDPTEQQFF
>.|.|TRBV4-3|TRBJ1-5
TGCGCCAGCAGCCAAGATGTGGCTAGCAATCAGCCCCAGCATTTT
CASSQDVASNQPQHF
>TRBD2|.|TRBV10-3|TRBJ2-7
TGTGCCATCGCATCCCGACTAGCGTACGAGCAGTACTTC
CAIASRLAYEQYF
>TRBD1|.|TRBV7-6|TRBJ2-7
TGTGCCAGCAGCTTGATGGGACAGGGACACGAGCAGTACTTC
CASSLMGQGHEQYF
>.|.|TRBV7-9|TRBJ1-1
TGTGCCAGCAGCTTAGTTGGAGGGGCCCACACTGAAGCTTTCTTT
CASSLVGGAHTEAFF
>.|.|TRBV20-1|TRBJ1-1
TGCAGTGCTAGAGATAACCAGTGGGCTTTCTTT
CSARDNQWAFF
>TRBD2|.|TRBV5-4|TRBJ2-2
TGTGCCAGCAGCTTGTCTAGCGGGGGGACCGGGGAGCTGTTTTTT
CASSLSSGGTGELFF
>TRBD2|.|TRBV5-4|TRBJ2-5
TGTGCCAGCAGCCTCGGGACTAGCGGGGTTCAAGAGACCCAGTACTTC
CASSLGTSGVQETQYF
>.|once|TRBV28|TRBJ1-5
TGTGCCACCGTGGAAACAGGGTATCAGCCCCAGCATTTT
CATVETGYQPQHF
>.|.|TRBV21-1|TRBJ1-1
TGTGCCAGCAGCAAAGTTGGAGGGATGAACACTGAAGCTTTCTTT
CASSKVGGMNTEAFF
>.|once|TRBV9|TRBJ1-1
TGTGCCAGCAGCCGGACGGGGGGCGGCTCGAACACTGAAGCTTTCTTT
CASSRTGGGSNTEAFF
>TRBD1|.|TRBV25-1|TRBJ1-1
TGTGCCAGCAGTGGACAGGGGGTAGGGAACACTGAAGCTTTCTTT
CASSGQGVGNTEAFF
>TRBD2|.|TRBV7-6|TRBJ2-7
TGTGCCAGCAGCAACCGACTAGCTCCTGGCGAGCAGTACTTC
CASSNRLAPGEQYF
>TRBD1|.|TRBV11-3|TRBJ1-1
TGTGCCAGCAGCGCCAGACAGGGAGGAAGCACTGAAGCTTTCTTT
CASSARQGGSTEAFF
>TRBD2|.|TRBV4-2|TRBJ2-1
TGTGCCAGCAGCCAAGGGGGGACTAGCGGCTACAATGAGCAGTTCTTC
CASSQGGTSGYNEQFF
>.|.|TRBV9|TRBJ1-2
TGTGCCAGCAGCGTAGACCAGAGGGTTAACTATGGCTACACCTTC
CASSVDQRVNYGYTF
>.|.|TRBV19|TRBJ2-7
TGTGCCAGTAGTATAGAGAAACAAACCGAGCAGTACTTC
CASSIEKQTEQYF
>.|.|TRBV5-4|TRBJ2-2
TGTGCCAGCAGCCCGGTATCCGGGGTGAGCACCGGGGAGCTGTTTTTT
CASSPVSGVSTGELFF